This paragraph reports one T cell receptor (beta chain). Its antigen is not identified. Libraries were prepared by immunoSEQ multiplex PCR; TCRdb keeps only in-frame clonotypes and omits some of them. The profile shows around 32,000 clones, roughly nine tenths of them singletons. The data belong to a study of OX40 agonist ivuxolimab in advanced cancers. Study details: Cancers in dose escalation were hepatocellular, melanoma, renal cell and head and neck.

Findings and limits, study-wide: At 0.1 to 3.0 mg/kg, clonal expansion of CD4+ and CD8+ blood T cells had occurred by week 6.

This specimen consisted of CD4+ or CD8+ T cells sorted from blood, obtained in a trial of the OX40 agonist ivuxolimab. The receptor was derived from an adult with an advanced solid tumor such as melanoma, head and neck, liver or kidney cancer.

The DNA of the CDR3 is TGTGCCAGCTGCCCGGGACAAGTCTATTACGAGCAGTACTTC. Translation: CASCPGQVYYEQYF. J is TRBJ2-7 and V is TRBV28; perhaps TRBD1 as D (6 bases). Deletions cut 8 bases from V and 4 bases from J, with 18 bases between. The CDR3 contains 14 residues. Germline V gene lookup returns CDR1 MDHEN and CDR2 SYDVKM.